The TCR beta chain under discussion was sequenced for a study of T cell repertoires in cytomegalovirus infection. Study at large: Indicated by public TCR beta signatures were CMV infection and matching HLA type. Findings and limits, study-wide: HLA-C-restricted TCR beta clonotypes specific for CMV led the ex vivo response.

The germline V and J ends were trimmed by 5 bases and 6 bases, with 11 bases remaining between them. The CDR3 extends over 13 amino acids. From the reads, TCRdb called clonotypes with MiXCR, one entry per CDR3 protein. This repertoire shows roughly 340,000 distinct CDR3 sequences, 25% to 35% found once; its top ten account for 20%. This clonotype was seen only a few times. Its antigen is not identified. The receptor's source is a human donor in good health (CMV status not recorded). Some clones in this sample may be carry-over from other donors' samples. Sequenced here: cultured PBMCs, sampled from culture after CMV antigen stimulation. The chain uses TRBV12-3 or TRBV12-4 and TRBJ2-1; D uncertain. The CDR3 nucleotides are TGTGCCAGCAGTATAACCTATAGCAATGAGCAGTTCTTC. Its translation: CASSITYSNEQFF.